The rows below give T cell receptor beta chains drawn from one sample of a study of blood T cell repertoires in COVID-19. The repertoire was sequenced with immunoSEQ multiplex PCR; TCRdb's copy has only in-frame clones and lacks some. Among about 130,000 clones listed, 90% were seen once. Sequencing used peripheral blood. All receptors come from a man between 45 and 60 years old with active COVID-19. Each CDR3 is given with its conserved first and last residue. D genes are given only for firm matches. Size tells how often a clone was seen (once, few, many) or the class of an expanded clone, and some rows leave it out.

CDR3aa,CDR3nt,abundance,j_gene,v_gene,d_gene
CAINTNSGDEQFF,TGTGCCATCAACACTAACTCAGGGGATGAGCAGTTCTTC,.,TRBJ2-1,TRBV10-3,.
CASSIRPTGPGNTIYF,TGTGCCAGTAGTATAAGACCCACAGGTCCTGGAAACACCATATATTTT,.,TRBJ1-3,TRBV19,.
CASRDRAYEQYF,TGTGCCAGCAGAGACAGGGCCTACGAGCAGTACTTC,.,TRBJ2-7,TRBV6-5,TRBD1
CASSQELAGAHEQYF,TGTGCCAGCAGCCAAGAACTAGCGGGGGCTCACGAGCAGTACTTC,.,TRBJ2-7,TRBV14,TRBD2
CASSLPGLAGFNEQFF,TGTGCCAGCAGCTTACCGGGACTAGCGGGATTCAATGAGCAGTTCTTC,.,TRBJ2-1,TRBV11-3,TRBD2
CASSLRGGNTIYF,TGTGCCAGCAGCTTACGAGGCGGAAACACCATATATTTT,.,TRBJ1-3,TRBV7-9,.
CASSPRETQYF,TGTGCCAGCAGTCCGAGAGAGACCCAGTACTTC,.,TRBJ2-5,TRBV12-3/TRBV12-4,.
CASSPRGASSYEQYF,TGTGCCAGCAGCCCCCGGGGGGCCTCCTCCTACGAGCAGTACTTC,.,TRBJ2-7,TRBV4-2,.
CASSPGQGIRGYTF,TGCGCCAGCAGCCCGGGACAGGGGATTAGGGGCTACACCTTC,once,TRBJ1-2,TRBV5-1,TRBD1
CASTHPQTRIQYF,TGCGCCAGCACCCACCCCCAGACTCGAATTCAGTATTTT,.,TRBJ2-3,TRBV5-1,.
CASSPQGGEQFF,TGTGCCAGTAGCCCCCAGGGAGGTGAGCAGTTCTTC,.,TRBJ2-1,TRBV19,.
CASSYGKGAYNEQFF,TGTGCCAGCAGTTATGGTAAGGGGGCTTACAATGAGCAGTTCTTC,.,TRBJ2-1,TRBV6-2/TRBV6-3,TRBD1
CASSQDINQPQHF,TGTGCCAGCAGTCAGGACATCAATCAGCCCCAGCATTTT,.,TRBJ1-5,TRBV12-3/TRBV12-4,.
CASSVTPSGETQYF,TGTGCCAGCAGCGTTACGCCTAGTGGAGAGACCCAGTACTTC,.,TRBJ2-5,TRBV9,.
CASARGDSPLHF,TGTGCCAGCGCCCGGGGGGATTCACCCCTCCACTTT,.,TRBJ1-6,TRBV19,.
CASSEGLRTDTQYF,TGTGCCAGCAGCGAGGGACTAAGGACAGATACGCAGTATTTT,few,TRBJ2-3,TRBV5-5,TRBD2
CASSQGRDYTGELFF,TGTGCCAGCAGCCAAGGCCGGGACTACACCGGGGAGCTGTTTTTT,.,TRBJ2-2,TRBV14,.
CASSLETGTGGNTQYF,TGTGCCAGCAGCTTGGAAACTGGGACGGGGGGAAATACGCAGTATTTT,.,TRBJ2-3,TRBV5-4,TRBD2
CASRVPGEFNQPQHF,TGTGCCAGCAGAGTTCCAGGGGAGTTCAATCAGCCCCAGCATTTT,.,TRBJ1-5,TRBV2,.
CASSSVFGTGDEKLFF,TGTGCCAGCAGCTCAGTTTTCGGGACAGGGGATGAAAAACTGTTTTTT,.,TRBJ1-4,TRBV11-2,TRBD1
CASSLWTGEFF,TGTGCCAGCAGCCTCTGGACAGGGGAGTTCTTC,.,TRBJ2-1,TRBV11-2,TRBD1
CASSESLVGGTQYF,TGTGCCAGCAGTGAATCCCTAGTGGGGGGGACCCAGTACTTC,.,TRBJ2-5,TRBV6-1,.
CASAASGGNSNQPQHF,TGTGCCAGCGCAGCCTCGGGAGGAAATAGCAATCAGCCCCAGCATTTT,.,TRBJ1-5,TRBV5-5,.
CASSQGPSGGAETQYF,TGTGCCAGCAGCCAAGGGCCCAGCGGGGGGGCAGAGACCCAGTACTTC,.,TRBJ2-5,TRBV3-1/TRBV3-2,TRBD2
CASSFVLASGGGELFF,TGTGCCAGCAGCTTTGTTCTAGCGTCGGGCGGCGGGGAGCTGTTTTTT,.,TRBJ2-2,TRBV11-2,.
CASSRTGTGTINTEAFF,TGTGCCAGCAGCCGTACCGGGACAGGGACTATTAACACTGAAGCTTTCTTT,.,TRBJ1-1,TRBV7-6,TRBD1
CASSMRGAAGTDTQYF,TGTGCCAGTAGTATGCGGGGGGCCGCGGGCACAGATACGCAGTATTTT,.,TRBJ2-3,TRBV19,TRBD2
CASSQPTRDRGLYGYTF,TGCGCCAGCAGCCAGCCCACCCGGGACAGGGGTTTGTATGGCTACACCTTC,.,TRBJ1-2,TRBV4-1,TRBD1
CASSLSSRGQAAWKQFF,TGTGCCAGTAGTTTATCATCCAGGGGGCAGGCTGCGTGGAAGCAGTTCTTC,.,TRBJ2-1,TRBV19,TRBD1